The T cell receptor beta chain described here comes from a study of technical replicates of blood from a handful of donors. The table came from immunoSEQ multiplex PCR; TCRdb's copy has only in-frame clones and leaves some out. The table lists tens of thousands of clones, 85% to 95% of them singletons. V lost 7 bases and J lost 4, with 16 bases in between. The CDR3 runs to 14 residues. Germline-derived CDR1 and CDR2 are MNHNS and SASEGT. The sequence came from a human donor in good health. The chain employs TRBV6-1 and TRBJ1-2, with a tentative D call TRBD1 (6 bases). Source material: T cells isolated from PBMCs. The CDR3 spells CASITQGISYGYTF. In DNA, the CDR3 is TGTGCCAGCATTACCCAGGGGATTAGCTATGGCTACACCTTC.